The TCR beta chain described here comes from a study of blood T cell repertoires in COVID-19. Study details: There were acute and convalescent COVID-19 samples, and they came from the United States, Italy and Spain. PBMCs, B-cell-depleted T cells, or T cells provided the cDNA or gDNA that made up the material.

CDR1 and CDR2 (germline): MNHEY, SMNVEV (reference sequence). The CDR3 is made up of 16 amino acids. V lost 1 base and J 7 bases, leaving 20 bases between the germline ends. Original handling: From reference gene primer amplification, estimates of nucleated cell counts were derived. TCRdb keeps only in-frame clones here, not all; method: immunoSEQ multiplex PCR. D and trimming were read from the DNA, whereas the V and J calls and clone size are those reported in that table. The sample yields roughly 230,000 clones, approximately 85% seen once. Sequenced material: peripheral blood. V gene TRBV27 combines with J gene TRBJ2-7, with D maybe TRBD1 (5 bases). This receptor was taken from a man in his forties or fifties with acute or convalescent COVID-19. CDR3 loop: CASSLYPDRQPWEQYF. As DNA, the CDR3 is TGTGCCAGCAGTTTATATCCAGACAGACAACCGTGGGAGCAGTACTTC.